The 13 T cell receptor beta chains below come from one sample, sequenced in a study of neoadjuvant anti-PD-1 for oral cavity cancer (dated by TCRdb to about 2021). Library preparation employed the immunoSEQ multiplex PCR assay. The immuneACCESS repertoire file appears here via TCRdb, limited to in-frame rearrangements. These files lack a portion of the clones; in checked studies, under half of the deficit traces to unresolved V genes, and the cause of the others is not known. The sample yields some 8,400 clones; around 67% were counted once. The top ten hold around 3.4% of the sample. The time point label corresponds to: after neoadjuvant nivolumab, at surgical resection. Sequences were derived from PBMCs, sampled after nivolumab (anti-PD-1) treatment. Receptor source: a person between 40 and 80 years old with oral cavity squamous cell carcinoma.

The rearrangement links TRBV7-2 to TRBJ2-3, with TRBD2 matching 7 bases. Trimming at V came to 2 bases and at J to 4 bases, leaving 6 bases not matched to a gene. Germline CDR1 is SGHTA and CDR2 is FQGNSA. CDR3 length: 15 amino acids. CDR3 amino acids: CASSLQAGRADTQYF. The CDR3 nucleotides are TGTGCCAGCAGCTTACAAGCGGGGCGGGCAGATACGCAGTATTTT.

The rearrangement links TRBV10-3 to TRBJ2-2; TRBD2 matches at 8 bases. CDR1 is ENHRY and CDR2 is SYGVKD in the germline V gene. There are 17 residues in the CDR3. The V gene end was trimmed by 5 bases and the J gene end by 4 bases; junction bases not matched to a gene: 12. In DNA form, the CDR3 reads TGTGCCATCAGTTCCGGTGGGGGACTAGAAGGCACCGGGGAGCTGTTTTTT. Protein sequence: CAISSGGGLEGTGELFF.

This chain joins TRBV5-5 and TRBJ2-3; D possibly matches TRBD1 or TRBD2 (5 bases each). CDR3 length: 14 amino acids. Germline V CDR1 and CDR2: SGHKS, YYEKEE (reference sequence). Trimming took 1 base from V and 3 from J, leaving 9 bases between them. The CDR3 loop reads CASSLTGRTDTQYF. The CDR3 region has the DNA TGTGCCAGCAGCTTGACGGGGCGGACAGATACGCAGTATTTT.

The V and J genes are TRBV7-8 and TRBJ1-6, with D maybe TRBD1 (5 bases). This CDR3 spans 15 amino acids. Trimming removed 5 bases at V and 3 bases at J, with 11 bases between. From germline, CDR1 is SGHVS and CDR2 FQNEAQ. The CDR3 DNA reads as TGTGCCAGCAGCAGGGGCGGCGGCTATAATTCACCCCTCCACTTT. Amino acids: CASSRGGGYNSPLHF.

The CDR3 nucleotides are TGTGCCAGCAAGCAGGGGGCGAAAGATACGCAGTATTTT. This gives the protein CASKQGAKDTQYF. The chain is built from TRBV25-1 and TRBJ2-3, with 8 bases aligning to TRBD1. Germline CDR1 MGHDK, CDR2 SYGVNS. This CDR3 comprises 13 residues. The J segment lost 5 bases and the V segment lost 7 bases, leaving 5 bases of the junction unmatched. The full variable domain, with the rest looked up from reference TRBV25-1 and TRBJ2-3, is EADIYQTPRYLVIGTGKKITLECSQTMGHDKMYWYQQDPGMELHLIHYSYGVNSTEKGDLSSESTVSRIRTEHFPLTLESARPSHTSQYLCASKQGAKDTQYFGPGTRLTVL.

This chain links TRBV29-1 with TRBJ2-7; D is undetermined. Germline V CDR1 and CDR2: SQVTM, ANQGSEA. With 2 bases removed from V and 2 bases from J, the gap between germline ends came to 4 bases. The CDR3 is made up of 11 amino acids. CDR3 in DNA: TGCAGCGTTGAACAGGCCTACGAGCAGTACTTC. This translates into CSVEQAYEQYF.

With regard to this clone: The junction departs from germline at one end; a sequencing error may be responsible. This rearrangement joins TRBV7-6 to TRBJ2-7; 7 positions agree with TRBD1. Germline V CDR1 and CDR2: SGHVS, FNYEAQ. This CDR3 has 14 amino acids. CDR3 protein: CASSVAGGSYEQYF. In DNA, the CDR3 is TGTGCCAGCAGCGTAGCAGGGGGTTCCTACGAGCAGTACTTC.

This clone was found a few times. V usage is TRBV2 and J usage is TRBJ2-1; 8 nucleotides agree with TRBD1. This CDR3 is built from 14 residues. The germline V gene has CDR1 SNHLY and CDR2 FYNNEI. V was pared by 2 bases and J by 9 bases, with 6 bases of the junction left unmatched. CDR3 loop: CASSEQDRVSEQFF. Written as DNA, the CDR3 is TGTGCCAGCAGTGAACAGGACAGGGTATCTGAGCAGTTCTTC.

The CDR3 loop reads CASRGTGWTDTQYF. CDR3 coding DNA: TGCGCCAGCAGGGGTACAGGGTGGACAGATACGCAGTATTTT. The chain recombines TRBV5-1 with TRBJ2-3; D is possibly TRBD1 (6 bases). The ends were cut back, 5 bases at V and 3 bases at J, with 13 bases in the middle. There are 14 residues in the CDR3. Germline V CDR1 and CDR2: SGHRS, YFSETQ.

This chain connects TRBV5-4 to TRBJ2-3, with 7 bases identical to TRBD1. This CDR3 region has 16 residues. CDR1 and CDR2 from the germline V gene are SGHNT and YYREEE (reference sequence). V lost 0 bases to trimming and J lost 3 bases; unmatched junction nucleotides: 7. CDR3 DNA: TGTGCCAGCAGCTTGGCCTCAGGGGGTGGAACAGATACGCAGTATTTT. It specifies CASSLASGGGTDTQYF. Variable domain in full (rest from reference TRBV5-4 and TRBJ2-3): ETGVTQSPTHLIKTRGQQVTLRCSSQSGHNTVSWYQQALGQGPQFIFQYYREEENGRGNFPPRFSGLQFPNYSSELNVNALELDDSALYLCASSLASGGGTDTQYFGPGTRLTVL.

J is TRBJ1-5 and V is TRBV5-1; no firm D call. The CDR3 totals 14 residues. Between the trimmed V and J ends, which lost 2 bases and 5 bases, there was a span of 11 bases. Germline-derived CDR1 and CDR2 are SGHRS and YFSETQ. CDR3 sequence (DNA): TGCGCCAGCAGCTTACACGGGGATGATCAGCCCCAGCATTTT. Residues: CASSLHGDDQPQHF.

The chain employs TRBV7-6 and TRBJ1-2; TRBD1 aligns across 9 bases. The germline V gene encodes CDR1 SGHVS and CDR2 FNYEAQ. There are 13 residues in the CDR3. V was pared by 4 bases and J by 6 bases, with 3 bases of the junction left unmatched. The DNA of the CDR3 is TGTGCCAGCAGCTCGGGACAGGGCCATGGCTACACCTTC. Residues: CASSSGQGHGYTF.

This clone showed up just a few times. CDR3 bases: TGTGCCAGCAGCACCTCATCTGGAAACACCATATATTTT. Translating it yields CASSTSSGNTIYF. This rearrangement joins TRBV9 to TRBJ1-3; D not certain. The CDR3 is made up of 13 amino acids. Germline V gene lookup returns CDR1 SGDLS and CDR2 YYNGEE. Trimming took off 4 bases at V and 1 base at J, with 6 bases between the two ends.